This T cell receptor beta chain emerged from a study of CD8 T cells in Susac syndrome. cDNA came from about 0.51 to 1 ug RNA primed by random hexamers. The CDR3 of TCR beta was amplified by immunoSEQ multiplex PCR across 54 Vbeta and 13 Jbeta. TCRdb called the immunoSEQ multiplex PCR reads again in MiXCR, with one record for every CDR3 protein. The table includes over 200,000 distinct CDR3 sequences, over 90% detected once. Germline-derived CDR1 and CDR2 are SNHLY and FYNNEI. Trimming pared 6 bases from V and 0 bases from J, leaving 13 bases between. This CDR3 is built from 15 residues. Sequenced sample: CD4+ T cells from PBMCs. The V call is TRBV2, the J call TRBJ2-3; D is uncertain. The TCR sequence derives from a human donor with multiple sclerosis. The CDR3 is CASRPRLASTDTQYF. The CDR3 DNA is TGTGCCAGCAGGCCCAGACTGGCTAGCACAGATACGCAGTATTTT.